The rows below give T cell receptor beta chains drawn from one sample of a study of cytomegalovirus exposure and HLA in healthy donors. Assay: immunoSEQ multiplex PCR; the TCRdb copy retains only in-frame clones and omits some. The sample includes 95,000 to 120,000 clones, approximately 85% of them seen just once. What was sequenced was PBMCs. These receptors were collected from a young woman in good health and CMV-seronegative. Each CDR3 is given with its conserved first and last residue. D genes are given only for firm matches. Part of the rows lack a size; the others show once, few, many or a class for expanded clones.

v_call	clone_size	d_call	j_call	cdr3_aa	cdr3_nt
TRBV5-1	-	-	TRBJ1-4	CASSLGTTTNEKLFF	TGCGCCAGCAGCTTGGGCACTACAACTAATGAAAAACTGTTTTTT
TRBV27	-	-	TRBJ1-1	CASSLRGSGPSAFF	TGTGCCAGCAGTTTGAGGGGGTCGGGGCCTTCGGCTTTCTTT
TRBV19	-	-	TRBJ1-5	CASSIPGDFNNQPQHF	TGTGCCAGTAGTATACCCGGAGACTTCAACAATCAGCCCCAGCATTTT
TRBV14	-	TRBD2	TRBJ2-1	CASSQVGGFSEQFF	TGTGCCAGCAGCCAAGTCGGGGGGTTTAGTGAGCAGTTCTTC
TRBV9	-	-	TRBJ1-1	CASSPKGGGLGTEAFF	TGTGCCAGCAGCCCCAAAGGCGGGGGCTTGGGCACTGAAGCTTTCTTT
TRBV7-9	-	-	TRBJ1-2	CASSLERTNYGYTF	TGTGCCAGCAGCTTAGAGCGAACTAACTATGGCTACACCTTC
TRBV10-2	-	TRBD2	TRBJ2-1	CASRGTSGGAKNEQFF	TGCGCCAGCAGGGGGACTAGCGGGGGGGCTAAGAATGAGCAGTTCTTC
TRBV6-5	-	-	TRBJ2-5	CASSLIIQETQYF	TGTGCCAGCAGTTTAATAATCCAAGAGACCCAGTACTTC
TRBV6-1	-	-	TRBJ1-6	CATRQGGLNSPLHF	TGTGCCACCCGGCAGGGCGGACTAAATTCACCCCTCCACTTT
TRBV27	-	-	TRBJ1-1	CASSLSVRGNTEAFF	TGTGCCAGCAGTTTATCTGTCAGGGGAAACACTGAAGCTTTCTTT
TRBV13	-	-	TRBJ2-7	CASSLVDSVYHEQYF	TGTGCCAGCAGCTTAGTCGACAGCGTATACCACGAGCAGTACTTC
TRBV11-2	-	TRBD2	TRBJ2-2	CASSQYTSAGELFF	TGTGCCAGCAGCCAGTATACTAGCGCCGGGGAGCTGTTTTTT
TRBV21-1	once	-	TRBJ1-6	CASSKDRGGHNSPLHF	TGTGCCAGCAGCAAAGATCGCGGCGGCCATAATTCACCCCTCCACTTT
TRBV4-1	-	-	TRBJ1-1	CASSQEKLRGWGNTEAFF	TGCGCCAGCAGCCAAGAAAAACTCCGGGGTTGGGGGAACACTGAAGCTTTCTTT
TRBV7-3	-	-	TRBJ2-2	CASSLMSGYTGELFF	TGTGCCAGCAGCTTAATGTCGGGTTACACCGGGGAGCTGTTTTTT
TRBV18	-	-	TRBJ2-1	CASSRENNEQFF	TGTGCCAGCTCACGAGAAAACAATGAGCAGTTCTTC
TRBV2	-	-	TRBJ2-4	CASSFQGNIQYF	TGTGCCAGCAGCTTCCAGGGGAACATTCAGTACTTC
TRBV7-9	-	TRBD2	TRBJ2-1	CASTPERGGHGEQFF	TGTGCCAGCACCCCAGAACGGGGGGGCCACGGTGAGCAGTTCTTC
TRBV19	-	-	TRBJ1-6	CASRSRGQNSPLHF	TGTGCCAGTAGGAGCAGGGGACAAAATTCACCCCTCCACTTT
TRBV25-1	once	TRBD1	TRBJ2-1	CASASGQGDEQFF	TGTGCCAGCGCCAGTGGACAGGGAGATGAGCAGTTCTTC
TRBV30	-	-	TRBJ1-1	CAWEGQGGTEAFF	TGTGCCTGGGAGGGCCAAGGGGGCACTGAAGCTTTCTTT
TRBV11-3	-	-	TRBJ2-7	CASSLTTGYEQYF	TGTGCCAGCAGCTTAACGACAGGTTACGAGCAGTACTTC
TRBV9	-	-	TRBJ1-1	CASSPGGLNTEAFF	TGTGCCAGCAGCCCCGGGGGGCTGAACACTGAAGCTTTCTTT
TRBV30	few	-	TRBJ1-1	CAWTAGPNTEAFF	TGTGCCTGGACCGCTGGGCCGAACACTGAAGCTTTCTTT
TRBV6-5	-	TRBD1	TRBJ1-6	CASSYGQGGNSPLHF	TGTGCCAGCAGTTACGGACAGGGAGGTAATTCACCCCTCCACTTT
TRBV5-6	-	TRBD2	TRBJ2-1	CASSLGLAQILYNEQFF	TGTGCCAGCAGCTTGGGACTAGCCCAAATACTCTACAATGAGCAGTTCTTC
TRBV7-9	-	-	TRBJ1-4	CASSSETTNEKLFF	TGTGCCAGCAGCTCCGAGACAACTAATGAAAAACTGTTTTTT
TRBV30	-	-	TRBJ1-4	CAWSVGAATNEKLFF	TGTGCCTGGAGTGTTGGGGCTGCAACTAATGAAAAACTGTTTTTT